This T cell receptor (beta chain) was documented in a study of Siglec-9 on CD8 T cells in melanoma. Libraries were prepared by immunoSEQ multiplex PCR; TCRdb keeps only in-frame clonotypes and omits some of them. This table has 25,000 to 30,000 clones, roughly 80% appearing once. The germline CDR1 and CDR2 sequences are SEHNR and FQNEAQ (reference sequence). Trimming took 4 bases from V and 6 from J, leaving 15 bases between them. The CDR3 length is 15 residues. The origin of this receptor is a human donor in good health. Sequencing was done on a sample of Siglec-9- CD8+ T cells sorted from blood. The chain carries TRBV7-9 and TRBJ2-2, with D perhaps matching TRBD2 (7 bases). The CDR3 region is CASSSQREGAGELFF. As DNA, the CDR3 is TGTGCCAGCAGCTCCCAGAGGGAGGGGGCCGGGGAGCTGTTTTTT.